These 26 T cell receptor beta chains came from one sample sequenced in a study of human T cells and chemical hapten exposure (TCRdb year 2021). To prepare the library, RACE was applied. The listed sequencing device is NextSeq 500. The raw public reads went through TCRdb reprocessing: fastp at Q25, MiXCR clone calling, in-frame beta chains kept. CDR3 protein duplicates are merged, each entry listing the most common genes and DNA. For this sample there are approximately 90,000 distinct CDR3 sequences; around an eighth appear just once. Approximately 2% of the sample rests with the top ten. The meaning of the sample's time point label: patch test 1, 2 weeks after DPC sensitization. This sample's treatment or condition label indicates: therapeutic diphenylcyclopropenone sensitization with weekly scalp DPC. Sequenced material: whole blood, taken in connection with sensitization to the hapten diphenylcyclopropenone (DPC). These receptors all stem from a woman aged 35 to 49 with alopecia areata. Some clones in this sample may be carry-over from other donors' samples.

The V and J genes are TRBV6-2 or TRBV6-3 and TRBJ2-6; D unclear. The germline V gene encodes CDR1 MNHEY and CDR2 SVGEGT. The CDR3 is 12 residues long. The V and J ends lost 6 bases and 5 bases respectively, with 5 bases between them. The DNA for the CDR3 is TGTGCCAGCAGCCCCCGGGCCAACGTCCTGACTTTC. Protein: CASSPRANVLTF.

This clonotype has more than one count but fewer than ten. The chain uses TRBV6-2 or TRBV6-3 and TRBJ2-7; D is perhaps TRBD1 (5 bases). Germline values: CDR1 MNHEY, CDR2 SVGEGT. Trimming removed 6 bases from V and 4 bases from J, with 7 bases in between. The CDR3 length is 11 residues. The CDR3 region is CASRGVYEQYF. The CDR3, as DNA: TGTGCCAGCAGAGGGGTATACGAGCAGTACTTC.

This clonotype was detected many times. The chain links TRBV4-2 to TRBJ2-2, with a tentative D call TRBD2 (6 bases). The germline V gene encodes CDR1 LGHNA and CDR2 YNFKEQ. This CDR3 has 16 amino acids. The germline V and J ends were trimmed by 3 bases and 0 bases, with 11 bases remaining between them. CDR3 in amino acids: CASSHDQRANTGELFF. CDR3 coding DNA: TGTGCCAGCAGCCATGACCAGCGGGCGAACACCGGGGAGCTGTTTTTT.

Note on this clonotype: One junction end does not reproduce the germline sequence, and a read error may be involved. As DNA, the CDR3 is TGCGGTGCTAGGGACCGTAGCTCCTACGAGCAGTACTTC. Amino acids: CGARDRSSYEQYF. J is TRBJ2-7 and V is TRBV20-1; either TRBD1 or TRBD2 may supply D (5 bases each). This CDR3 spans 13 amino acids. The germline CDR1 and CDR2 sequences are DFQATT and SNEGSKA (reference sequence).

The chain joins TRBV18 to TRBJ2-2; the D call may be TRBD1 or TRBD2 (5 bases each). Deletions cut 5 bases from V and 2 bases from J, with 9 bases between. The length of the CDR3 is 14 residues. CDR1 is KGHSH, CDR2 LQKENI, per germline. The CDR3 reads CASSGTTNTGELFF. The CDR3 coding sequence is TGTGCCAGCTCAGGGACCACAAACACCGGGGAGCTGTTTTTT.

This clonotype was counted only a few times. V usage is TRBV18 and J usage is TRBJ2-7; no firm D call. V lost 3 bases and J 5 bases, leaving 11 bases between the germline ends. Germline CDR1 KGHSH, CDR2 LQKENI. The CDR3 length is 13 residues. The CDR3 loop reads CASSPSLSHEQYF. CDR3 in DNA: TGTGCCAGCTCACCGTCCCTGAGCCACGAGCAGTACTTC.

This chain's CDR3 is CASSGTSGNTGELFF. In DNA form, the CDR3 reads TGTGCCAGCAGCGGGACTAGCGGCAACACCGGGGAGCTGTTTTTT. The rearrangement joins TRBV9 to TRBJ2-2; 10 nucleotides agree with TRBD2. CDR3 size: 15 residues. CDR1 is SGDLS, CDR2 YYNGEE, per germline. V gave up 3 bases and J gave up 2 bases; unmatched junction bases: 1. The whole variable domain, filled in from reference TRBV9 and TRBJ2-2, reads DSGVTQTPKHLITATGQRVTLRCSPRSGDLSVYWYQQSLDQGLQFLIQYYNGEERAKGNILERFSAQQFPDLHSELNLSSLELGDSALYFCASSGTSGNTGELFFGEGSRLTVL.

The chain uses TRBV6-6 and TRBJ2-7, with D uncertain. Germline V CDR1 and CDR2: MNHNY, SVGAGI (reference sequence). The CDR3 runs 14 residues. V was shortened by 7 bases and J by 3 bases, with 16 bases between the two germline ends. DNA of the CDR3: TGTGCCAGCACTCACGGCACAGAGCGCTACGAGCAGTACTTC. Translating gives CASTHGTERYEQYF.

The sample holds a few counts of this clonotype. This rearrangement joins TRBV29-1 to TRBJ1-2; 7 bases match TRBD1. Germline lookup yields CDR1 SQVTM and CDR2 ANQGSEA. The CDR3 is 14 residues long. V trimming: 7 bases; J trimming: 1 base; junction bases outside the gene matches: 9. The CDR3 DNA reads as TGCAGCGCACTACAGGGGACAGATAACTATGGCTACACCTTC. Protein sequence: CSALQGTDNYGYTF.

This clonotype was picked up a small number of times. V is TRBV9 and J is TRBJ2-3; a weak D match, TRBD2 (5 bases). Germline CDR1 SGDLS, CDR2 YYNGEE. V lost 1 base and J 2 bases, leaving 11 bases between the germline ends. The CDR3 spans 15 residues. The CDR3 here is CASSVRDYPTDTQYF. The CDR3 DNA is TGTGCCAGCAGCGTAAGAGACTACCCCACAGATACGCAGTATTTT.

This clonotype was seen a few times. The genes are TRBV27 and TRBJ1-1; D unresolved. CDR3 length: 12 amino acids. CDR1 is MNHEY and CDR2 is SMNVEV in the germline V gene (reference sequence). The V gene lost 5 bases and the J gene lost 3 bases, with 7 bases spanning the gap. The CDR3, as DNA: TGTGCCAGCAGTGGGGTAGACACTGAAGCTTTCTTT. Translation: CASSGVDTEAFF.

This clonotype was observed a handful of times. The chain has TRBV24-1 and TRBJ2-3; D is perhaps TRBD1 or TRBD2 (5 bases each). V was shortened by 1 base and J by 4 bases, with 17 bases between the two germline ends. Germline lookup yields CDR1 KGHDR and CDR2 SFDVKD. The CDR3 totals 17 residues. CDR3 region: CATSDFGRREGPDTQYF. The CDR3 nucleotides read TGTGCCACCAGTGATTTCGGACGTCGAGAGGGACCAGATACGCAGTATTTT.

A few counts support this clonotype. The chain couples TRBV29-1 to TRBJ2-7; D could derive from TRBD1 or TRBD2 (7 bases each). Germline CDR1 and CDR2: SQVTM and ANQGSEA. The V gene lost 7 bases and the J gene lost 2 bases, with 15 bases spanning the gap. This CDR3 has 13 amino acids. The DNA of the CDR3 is TGCAGCGCCGCACAGGGGAGGGCCTACGAGCAGTACTTC. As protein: CSAAQGRAYEQYF.

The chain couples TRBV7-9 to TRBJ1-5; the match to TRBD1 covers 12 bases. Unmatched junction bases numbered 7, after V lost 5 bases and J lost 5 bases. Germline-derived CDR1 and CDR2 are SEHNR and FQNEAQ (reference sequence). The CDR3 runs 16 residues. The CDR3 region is CASSVGTGGVDQPQHF. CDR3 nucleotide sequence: TGTGCCAGCAGCGTCGGGACAGGGGGCGTCGATCAGCCCCAGCATTTT.

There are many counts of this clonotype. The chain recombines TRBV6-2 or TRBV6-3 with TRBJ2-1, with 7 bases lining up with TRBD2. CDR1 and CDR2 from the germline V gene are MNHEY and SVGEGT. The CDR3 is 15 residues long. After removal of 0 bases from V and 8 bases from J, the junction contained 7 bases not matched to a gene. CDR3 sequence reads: CASSYSGGREDEQFF. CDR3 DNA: TGTGCCAGCAGTTACTCCGGGGGACGGGAGGATGAGCAGTTCTTC.

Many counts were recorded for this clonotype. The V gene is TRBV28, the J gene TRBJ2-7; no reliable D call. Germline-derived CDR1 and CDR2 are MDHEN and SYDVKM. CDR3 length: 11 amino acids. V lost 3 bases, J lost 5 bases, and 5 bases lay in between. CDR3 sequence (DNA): TGTGCCAGCAGTTTGAGTCACGAGCAGTACTTC. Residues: CASSLSHEQYF.

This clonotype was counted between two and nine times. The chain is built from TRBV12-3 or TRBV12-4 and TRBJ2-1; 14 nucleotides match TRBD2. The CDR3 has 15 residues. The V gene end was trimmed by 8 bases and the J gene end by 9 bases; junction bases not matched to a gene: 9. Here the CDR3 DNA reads TGTGCCAGCGGACTAGCGGGAGGTTCTACGGGTGAGCAGTTCTTC. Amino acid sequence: CASGLAGGSTGEQFF.

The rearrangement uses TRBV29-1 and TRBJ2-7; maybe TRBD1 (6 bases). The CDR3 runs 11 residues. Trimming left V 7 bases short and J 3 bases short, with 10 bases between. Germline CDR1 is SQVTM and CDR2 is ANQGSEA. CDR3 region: CSGTVNYEQYF. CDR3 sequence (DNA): TGCAGCGGGACAGTTAACTACGAGCAGTACTTC.

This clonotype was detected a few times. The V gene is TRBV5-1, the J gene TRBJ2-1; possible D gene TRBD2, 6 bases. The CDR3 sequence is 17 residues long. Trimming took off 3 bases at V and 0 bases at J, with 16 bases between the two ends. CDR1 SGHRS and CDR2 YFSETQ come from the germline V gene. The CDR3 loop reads CASSYPGVASSYNEQFF. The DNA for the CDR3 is TGCGCCAGCAGCTATCCGGGGGTAGCGAGCTCCTACAATGAGCAGTTCTTC.

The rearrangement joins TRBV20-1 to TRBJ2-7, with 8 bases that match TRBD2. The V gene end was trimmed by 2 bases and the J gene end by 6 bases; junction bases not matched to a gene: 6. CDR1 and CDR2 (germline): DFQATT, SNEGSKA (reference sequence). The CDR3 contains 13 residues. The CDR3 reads CSARREAGGEQYF. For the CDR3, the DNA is TGCAGTGCTAGAAGAGAGGCGGGGGGCGAGCAGTACTTC.

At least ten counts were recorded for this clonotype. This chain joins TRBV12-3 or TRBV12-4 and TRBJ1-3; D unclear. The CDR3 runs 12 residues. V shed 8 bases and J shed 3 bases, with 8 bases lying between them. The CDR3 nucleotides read TGTGCCAGCCGAAGGGTTGGAAACACCATATATTTT. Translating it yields CASRRVGNTIYF.

CDR3 sequence: CASNPRERNGYTF. The CDR3 region has the DNA TGTGCCAGCAATCCCAGGGAACGAAATGGCTACACCTTC. The chain recombines TRBV6-2 or TRBV6-3 with TRBJ1-2; D possibly corresponds to TRBD1 (5 bases). CDR1 is MNHEY, CDR2 SVGEGT, per germline. Between the trimmed V and J ends, which lost 7 bases and 6 bases, there was a span of 15 bases. CDR3 length: 13 residues.

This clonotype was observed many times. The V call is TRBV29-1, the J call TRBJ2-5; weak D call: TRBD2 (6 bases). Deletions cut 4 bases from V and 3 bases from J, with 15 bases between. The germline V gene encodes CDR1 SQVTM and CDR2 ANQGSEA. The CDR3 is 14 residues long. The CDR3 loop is CSVGDLGVEETQYF. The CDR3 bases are TGCAGCGTTGGGGACTTGGGGGTTGAAGAGACCCAGTACTTC.

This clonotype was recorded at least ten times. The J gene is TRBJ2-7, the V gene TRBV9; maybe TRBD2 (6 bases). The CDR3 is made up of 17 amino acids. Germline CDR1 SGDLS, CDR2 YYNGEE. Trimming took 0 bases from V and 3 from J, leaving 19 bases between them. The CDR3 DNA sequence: TGTGCCAGCAGCGTAGGCCCGCCGGGACTTGCATACTACGAGCAGTACTTC. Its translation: CASSVGPPGLAYYEQYF.

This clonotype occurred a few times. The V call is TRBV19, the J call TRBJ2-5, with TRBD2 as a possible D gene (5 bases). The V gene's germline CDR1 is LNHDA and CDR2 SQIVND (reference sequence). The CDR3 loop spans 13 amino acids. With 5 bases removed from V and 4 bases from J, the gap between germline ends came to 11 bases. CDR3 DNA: TGTGCCAGTAGTGGTCTAGCTGGAGAGACCCAGTACTTC. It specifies CASSGLAGETQYF.

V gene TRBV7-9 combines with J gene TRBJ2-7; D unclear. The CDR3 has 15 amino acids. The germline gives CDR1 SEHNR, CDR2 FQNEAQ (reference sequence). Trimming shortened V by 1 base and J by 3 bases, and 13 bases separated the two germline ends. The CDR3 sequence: CASSLDSPILYEQYF. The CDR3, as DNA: TGTGCCAGCAGCTTAGATTCGCCGATCCTCTACGAGCAGTACTTC.